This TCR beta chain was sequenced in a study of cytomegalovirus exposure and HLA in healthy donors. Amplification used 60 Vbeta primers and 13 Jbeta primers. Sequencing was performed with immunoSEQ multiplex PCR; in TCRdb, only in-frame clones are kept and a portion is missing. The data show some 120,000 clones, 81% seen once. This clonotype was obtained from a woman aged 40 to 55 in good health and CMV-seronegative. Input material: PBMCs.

CDR3: CSVLAGTGVGQPQHF. In DNA form, the CDR3 reads TGCAGCGTTCTCGCGGGGACAGGGGTAGGACAGCCCCAGCATTTT. The chain employs TRBV29-1 and TRBJ1-5; 10 bases align to TRBD1. V gave up 5 bases and J gave up 7 bases; unmatched junction bases: 11. The CDR3 runs 15 residues. CDR1 is SQVTM and CDR2 is ANQGSEA in the germline V gene.